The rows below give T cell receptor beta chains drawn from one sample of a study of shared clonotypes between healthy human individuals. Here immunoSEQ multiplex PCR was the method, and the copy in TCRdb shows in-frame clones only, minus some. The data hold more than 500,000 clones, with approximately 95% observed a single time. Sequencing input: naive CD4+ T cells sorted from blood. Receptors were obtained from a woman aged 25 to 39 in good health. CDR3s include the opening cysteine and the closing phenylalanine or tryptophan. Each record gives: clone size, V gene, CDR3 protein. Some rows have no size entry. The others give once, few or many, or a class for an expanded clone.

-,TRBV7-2,CASSPKAGAYEQYF
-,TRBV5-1,CASSFRWTGTENANYGYTF
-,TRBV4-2,CASSQEGRNTEAFF
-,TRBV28,CASTPGTGDYEQYF
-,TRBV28,CASSSGQGSYGYTF
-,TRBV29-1,CSVEKGGSYEQYF
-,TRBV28,CASKLQGYQPQHF
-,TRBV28,CASRPRLAGYDEQYF
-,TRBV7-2,CASSETGNTEAFF
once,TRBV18,CASSTGDTQYF
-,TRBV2,CASSRQGNTEAFF
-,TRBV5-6,CASSLQGANEKLFF
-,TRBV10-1,CASGGGGPGNTIYF
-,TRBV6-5,CASSYGIRAPDTQYF
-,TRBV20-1,CSARRLNEQFF
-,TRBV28,CASTGTSASYEQYF
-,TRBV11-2,CASSYQIMVSGNTIYF
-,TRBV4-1,CASSQGLAGGFYNEQFF
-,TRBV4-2,CASSHTGSSPPYEQYF
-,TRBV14,CASSQDLSGEVVF
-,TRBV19,CASNLAGDTGELFF
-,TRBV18,CASSPALGLYEQYF
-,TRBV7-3,CASSLRQASYNEQFF
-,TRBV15,CATSRDGTQYF
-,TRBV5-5,CASSLTSRYNEQFF
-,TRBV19,CASSIGAGYGYTF
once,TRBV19,CASRGYTEAFF